These 16 T cell receptor beta chains were sequenced from one sample in a study of human T cells and chemical hapten exposure. TCRdb reanalysed the 5' RACE reads using MiXCR and keeps one entry per CDR3 protein. Among approximately 80,000 distinct CDR3 sequences listed, 15% to 20% were seen once. Unfractionated whole blood yielded total RNA. These receptors were obtained from a female donor in good health.

This clonotype was seen more than once but under ten times. The chain is built from TRBV19 and TRBJ2-1, with 9 positions matching TRBD2. From germline, CDR1 is LNHDA and CDR2 SQIVND (reference sequence). V gave up 3 bases and J gave up 0 bases; unmatched junction bases: 0. This CDR3 is built from 15 residues. The CDR3 spells CASSISGGSYNEQFF. The CDR3 region has the DNA TGTGCCAGTAGTATTAGCGGGGGCTCCTACAATGAGCAGTTCTTC. Full variable domain (outside the CDR3, taken from reference TRBV19 and TRBJ2-1): DGGITQSPKYLFRKEGQNVTLSCEQNLNHDAMYWYRQDPGQGLRLIYYSQIVNDFQKGDIAEGYSVSREKKESFPLTVTSAQKNPTAFYLCASSISGGSYNEQFFGPGTRLTVL.

V is TRBV11-2 and J is TRBJ1-1; D not certain. The CDR3 loop spans 13 amino acids. The V gene's germline CDR1 is SGHAT and CDR2 FQNNGV. The germline V and J ends were trimmed by 6 bases and 0 bases, with 8 bases remaining between them. The CDR3: CASSATLNTEAFF. In DNA, the CDR3 is TGTGCCAGCAGTGCGACGCTGAACACTGAAGCTTTCTTT. Full variable domain (outside the CDR3, taken from reference TRBV11-2 and TRBJ1-1): EAGVAQSPRYKIIEKRQSVAFWCNPISGHATLYWYQQILGQGPKLLIQFQNNGVVDDSQLPKDRFSAERLKGVDSTLKIQPAKLEDSAVYLCASSATLNTEAFFGQGTRLTVV.

This clonotype was detected only a few times. The V and J genes are TRBV5-1 and TRBJ1-3; D is perhaps TRBD1 (6 bases). The CDR3 length is 15 residues. Deletions cut 4 bases from V and 0 bases from J, with 11 bases between. CDR1 is SGHRS, CDR2 YFSETQ, per germline. In DNA form, the CDR3 reads TGCGCCAGCAGCCCGACAGGACTCTCTGGAAACACCATATATTTT. Its translation: CASSPTGLSGNTIYF.

This clonotype was observed a handful of times. V is TRBV20-1 and J is TRBJ2-2; D remains ambiguous. The CDR3 runs 11 residues. Trimming removed 0 bases at V and 5 bases at J, with 1 base between. The germline gives CDR1 DFQATT, CDR2 SNEGSKA (reference sequence). CDR3 sequence reads: CSARETGELFF. The CDR3 region has the DNA TGCAGTGCTAGAGAAACCGGGGAGCTGTTTTTT.

The V gene is TRBV19, the J gene TRBJ1-5, with TRBD1 matching 10 bases. This CDR3 has 15 residues. V gave up 3 bases and J gave up 7 bases; unmatched junction bases: 6. The germline gives CDR1 LNHDA, CDR2 SQIVND (reference sequence). DNA for the CDR3: TGTGCCAGTAGTATGGAGGACAGGGGGTCGCAGCCCCAGCATTTT. Encoded protein: CASSMEDRGSQPQHF.

This clonotype was seen a handful of times. At one end, the junction sequence differs from germline, possibly due to a read error. This chain links TRBV2 with TRBJ2-1; D remains unclear. CDR3 length: 12 amino acids. From germline, CDR1 is SNHLY and CDR2 FYNNEI. CDR3 in amino acids: CASSGYSAPLLF. The CDR3 DNA sequence: TGTGCCAGCAGTGGATACAGTGCGCCGTTGCTCTTC.

V usage is TRBV9 and J usage is TRBJ2-1; 9 positions agree with TRBD2. Germline CDR1 and CDR2: SGDLS and YYNGEE. There are 15 residues in the CDR3. V shed 0 bases, J shed 2 bases, and the junction held 0 bases outside the gene matches. This chain's CDR3 is CASSVGGGAYNEQFF. In nucleotides, the CDR3 is TGTGCCAGCAGCGTAGGCGGGGGGGCCTACAATGAGCAGTTCTTC.

In DNA form, the CDR3 reads TGTGCCAGCAGCCTCCGAGCGGACTACGAGCAGTACTTC. Translation gives CASSLRADYEQYF. The chain uses TRBV7-2 and TRBJ2-7, with D possibly matching TRBD2 (5 bases). The CDR3 spans 13 residues. The germline V gene has CDR1 SGHTA and CDR2 FQGNSA. The V gene lost 5 bases and the J gene lost 3 bases, with 11 bases spanning the gap.

The chain couples TRBV7-2 to TRBJ2-3; D is tentatively TRBD1 or TRBD2 (5 bases each). Germline CDR1 is SGHTA and CDR2 is FQGNSA. Trimming shortened V by 2 bases and J by 5 bases, and 11 bases separated the two germline ends. The CDR3 contains 14 residues. CDR3 region: CASSLTGPGDTQYF. For the CDR3, the DNA is TGTGCCAGCAGCTTAACGGGGCCGGGAGATACGCAGTATTTT.

This clonotype has more than one count but fewer than ten. The chain links TRBV10-3 to TRBJ1-2, with 9 positions matching TRBD1. V lost 5 bases and J lost 6; bases outside the gene matches: 16. The CDR3 length is 17 residues. Germline CDR1 is ENHRY and CDR2 is SYGVKD. DNA for the CDR3: TGTGCCATCAGTAACTCCCCGGGACAGGGAACTTACCATGGCTACACCTTC. Translated, it gives CAISNSPGQGTYHGYTF.

The chain combines TRBV28 with TRBJ2-1, with 7 bases fitting TRBD1. The CDR3 runs 14 residues. Germline lookup yields CDR1 MDHEN and CDR2 SYDVKM. Trimming at V came to 2 bases and at J to 15 bases, leaving 13 bases not matched to a gene. CDR3 amino acids: CASSLVPTGAGRFF. In DNA, the CDR3 is TGTGCCAGCAGTTTAGTCCCCACAGGGGCAGGCCGGTTCTTC.

The gene calls are TRBV27 and TRBJ2-1; D remains ambiguous. Germline CDR1 MNHEY, CDR2 SMNVEV (reference sequence). This CDR3 is 15 amino acids long. V lost 5 bases and J 6 bases, leaving 17 bases between the germline ends. The CDR3 coding sequence is TGTGCCAGCAGTCAAACCGGGTCCGTAGTCAATGAGCAGTTCTTC. Protein sequence: CASSQTGSVVNEQFF.

Here the CDR3 DNA reads TGTGCTAGTGGAAGGGGGATATACACTGAAGCTTTCTTT. Amino acids: CASGRGIYTEAFF. The chain combines TRBV12-5 with TRBJ1-1; D might be TRBD1 (6 bases). Germline CDR1 LGHNT, CDR2 FRNRAP. The CDR3 length is 13 residues. Trimming removed 6 bases at V and 3 bases at J, with 11 bases between. The full variable domain, its missing parts supplied by reference TRBV12-5 and TRBJ1-1, is DARVTQTPRHKVTEMGQEVTMRCQPILGHNTVFWYRQTMMQGLELLAYFRNRAPLDDSGMPKDRFSAEMPDATLATLKIQPSEPRDSAVYFCASGRGIYTEAFFGQGTRLTVV.

This clonotype was counted between two and nine times. The chain joins TRBV29-1 to TRBJ1-5, with D possibly TRBD1 on 6 matching bases. Germline values: CDR1 SQVTM, CDR2 ANQGSEA. V gave up 4 bases and J gave up 4 bases, with 11 bases separating them. The CDR3 runs 13 residues. DNA of the CDR3: TGCAGCGTTGGTGGGACAAGGAATCAGCCCCAGCATTTT. Translated, it gives CSVGGTRNQPQHF.

This clonotype was found a few times. The chain has TRBV7-2 and TRBJ1-6, with D maybe TRBD1 (5 bases). V lost 5 bases and J 9 bases, leaving 26 bases between the germline ends. Germline V gene data show CDR1 as SGHTA and CDR2 as FQGNSA. CDR3 length equals 18 residues. Written as DNA, the CDR3 is TGTGCCAGCAGCCCAGTGGGGCCAGCACTCCTAGGTGGTTCACCCCTCCACTTT. The encoded protein is CASSPVGPALLGGSPLHF.

The V gene is TRBV5-4, the J gene TRBJ2-3, with D possibly matching TRBD2 (5 bases). V was trimmed by 0 bases and J by 3 bases, leaving 17 bases between them. Germline CDR1 reads SGHNT; CDR2 reads YYREEE (reference sequence). The CDR3 totals 17 residues. The CDR3 region is CASSLEERSDKTDTQYF. The CDR3 nucleotides read TGTGCCAGCAGCTTGGAGGAGCGTAGCGATAAGACAGATACGCAGTATTTT.